Following are 26 T cell receptor beta chains from one sample sequenced in a study of vaccination and CD4 T cells after COVID-19. CD4+ T cells that had been cultured provided DNA sequenced with the Oncomine TCR Beta short-read assay. TCRdb analysed the PCR reads with MiXCR anew, one entry per CDR3 protein. The repertoire holds about 20,000 distinct CDR3 sequences, with approximately 40% as singletons. Documented treatment: roughly 10-day PBMC culture with coronavirus spike peptide pools or control peptides (ViraFEST assay). Their antigens are not known. Sequencing used CD4+ T cells from blood, cultured in vitro. These receptors were obtained from a human donor who had recovered from COVID-19.

The chain couples TRBV6-5 to TRBJ2-2, with D unclear. The CDR3 has 15 amino acids. The V gene's germline CDR1 is MNHEY and CDR2 SVGAGI. The ends were cut back, 3 bases at V and 2 bases at J, with 10 bases in the middle. CDR3 nucleotide sequence: TGTGCCAGCAGTTATTCTGGCACAAACACCGGGGAGCTGTTTTTT. It yields the protein CASSYSGTNTGELFF.

The genes are TRBV28 and TRBJ1-4; 7 bases are a match to TRBD1. Trimming cost V 3 bases and J 0 bases; bases outside gene matches: 10. The CDR3 spans 18 residues. Germline CDR1 MDHEN, CDR2 SYDVKM. In nucleotides, the CDR3 is TGTGCCAGCAGTTTCCCCCGGGACAGATATGCAACTAATGAAAAACTGTTTTTT. Its translation: CASSFPRDRYATNEKLFF.

The chain recombines TRBV4-3 with TRBJ2-5, with 8 bases identical to TRBD1. Per germline, CDR1 LGHNA and CDR2 YSLEER. There are 17 residues in the CDR3. With V trimmed by 1 base and J by 5 bases, 12 bases remained unmatched. CDR3 protein: CASSQVGPGQGGETQYF. In DNA form, the CDR3 reads TGCGCCAGCAGCCAAGTCGGTCCCGGACAGGGCGGGGAGACCCAGTACTTC.

The chain carries TRBV5-4 and TRBJ2-1, with D unresolved. Trimming shortened V by 1 base and J by 3 bases, and 11 bases separated the two germline ends. Germline CDR1 is SGHNT and CDR2 is YYREEE (reference sequence). This CDR3 contains 15 residues. CDR3: CASSLLSQDYNEQFF. The CDR3 DNA is TGTGCCAGCAGCTTGCTCAGTCAGGACTACAATGAGCAGTTCTTC.

The chain has TRBV28 and TRBJ1-2, with 10 bases lining up with TRBD1. The CDR3 runs to 14 residues. V was clipped by 6 bases and J by 5 bases; unmatched bases: 6. Germline-derived CDR1 and CDR2 are MDHEN and SYDVKM. The CDR3, as DNA: TGTGCCAGCAGGACCCCGGGACAGGGGTATGGCTACACCTTC. It specifies CASRTPGQGYGYTF.

This chain connects TRBV11-2 to TRBJ1-2, with 9 bases identical to TRBD1. The CDR3 covers 16 residues. Germline CDR1 is SGHAT and CDR2 is FQNNGV. The V and J ends lost 3 bases and 7 bases, in that order; junction bases with no gene match: 12. The CDR3 spells CASSFGTGSRSGGYTF. CDR3 in DNA: TGTGCCAGCAGCTTCGGGACAGGGTCAAGATCGGGTGGCTACACCTTC.

The chain joins TRBV18 to TRBJ2-7; possibly TRBD1 for D (6 bases). Trimming stripped 2 bases from V and 0 bases from J, with 11 bases between. The CDR3 sequence is 15 residues long. Germline CDR1 and CDR2: KGHSH and LQKENI. CDR3 region: CASSPWGHSSYEQYF. CDR3 bases: TGTGCCAGCTCACCATGGGGACACAGCTCCTACGAGCAGTACTTC.

CDR3 sequence (DNA): TGTGCCAGCAGTTCCCCGGCCGGGGAGCTGTTTTTT. It translates to CASSSPAGELFF. The V gene is TRBV12-3 or TRBV12-4, the J gene TRBJ2-2, with D hard to call. The ends were cut back, 4 bases at V and 6 bases at J, with 6 bases in the middle. The CDR3 contains 12 residues.

The chain carries TRBV5-1 and TRBJ2-3; D unclear. CDR1 is SGHRS, CDR2 YFSETQ, per germline. V was pared by 2 bases and J by 2 bases, with 15 bases between. The length of the CDR3 is 16 residues. The CDR3 sequence: CASSLGYRVFTDTQYF. In nucleotides, the CDR3 is TGCGCCAGCAGCTTAGGTTACCGTGTCTTCACAGATACGCAGTATTTT.

This clonotype occurred once. The V gene is TRBV7-9, the J gene TRBJ2-1; no definite D call. Germline CDR1 and CDR2: SEHNR and FQNEAQ (reference sequence). The CDR3 contains 13 residues. Trimming took 1 base from V and 5 from J, leaving 6 bases between them. This CDR3 reads CASSLVQNNEQFF. CDR3 nucleotides: TGTGCCAGCAGCTTAGTACAAAACAATGAGCAGTTCTTC.

The V call is TRBV20-1, the J call TRBJ2-3; D not resolved. V gave up 5 bases and J gave up 2 bases, with 17 bases separating them. This CDR3 has 15 amino acids. From germline, CDR1 is DFQATT and CDR2 SNEGSKA (reference sequence). The CDR3 bases are TGCAGTGCTGCCTCCGGCCACTCCCCCACAGATACGCAGTATTTT. Translation gives CSAASGHSPTDTQYF.

The V and J genes are TRBV5-4 and TRBJ2-6; no clear D gene. The CDR3 covers 15 residues. Germline CDR1 is SGHNT and CDR2 is YYREEE (reference sequence). Trimming removed 2 bases from V and 1 base from J, with 7 bases in between. In DNA form, the CDR3 reads TGTGCCAGCAGCTTTAGGACGTCTGGGGCCAACGTCCTGACTTTC. It translates to CASSFRTSGANVLTF.

The chain recombines TRBV6-1 with TRBJ1-1; D is undetermined. Trimming took off 5 bases at V and 2 bases at J, with 9 bases between the two ends. The CDR3 spans 13 residues. Germline assignment: CDR1 MNHNS and CDR2 SASEGT. CDR3 amino acids: CASSRTSNTEAFF. CDR3 nucleotide sequence: TGTGCCAGCAGTCGCACAAGTAACACTGAAGCTTTCTTT.

The V call is TRBV6-1, the J call TRBJ2-3; the match to TRBD2 covers 12 bases. This CDR3 contains 15 residues. The germline CDR1 and CDR2 sequences are MNHNS and SASEGT. V shed 6 bases and J 4 bases; nucleotides not matched to a gene: 5. The DNA of the CDR3 is TGTGCCAGCAGGGCGACTAGCGGGAGTGCAGATACGCAGTATTTT. Its translation: CASRATSGSADTQYF.

This clonotype has more than one count but fewer than ten. The V call is TRBV23-1, the J call TRBJ2-7; TRBD1 agrees at 10 bases. TRBV23-1 is labeled an ORF, and its function is uncertain. V lost 7 bases to trimming and J lost 2 bases; unmatched junction nucleotides: 8. The CDR3 length is 15 residues. The CDR3 nucleotides read TGCGCCAGCAATCGGCGGGACAGGGGAACCTACGAGCAGTACTTC. It is translated as CASNRRDRGTYEQYF.

This chain uses TRBV2 with TRBJ2-1; D not certain. V was clipped by 0 bases and J by 12 bases, with 12 bases between them. Germline CDR1 and CDR2: SNHLY and FYNNEI. This CDR3 region has 13 residues. The CDR3 spells CASSEAGPDGQFF. The CDR3 DNA sequence: TGTGCCAGCAGTGAAGCGGGCCCCGACGGGCAGTTCTTC.

The V call is TRBV4-2, the J call TRBJ2-3; 8 bases map to TRBD2. The CDR3 is 15 residues long. The V and J ends lost 6 bases and 4 bases, in that order; junction bases with no gene match: 9. Germline V CDR1 and CDR2: LGHNA, YNFKEQ. This chain's CDR3 is CASSRSGGGADTQYF. Written as DNA, the CDR3 is TGTGCCAGCAGTCGCAGCGGGGGCGGGGCAGATACGCAGTATTTT.

This clonotype showed up just a few times. The junction departs from the called germline gene at one end, perhaps through a read error. The gene calls are TRBV6-1 and TRBJ1-2; tentatively, D is TRBD1 (6 bases). The germline V gene encodes CDR1 MNHNS and CDR2 SASEGT. This CDR3 comprises 15 residues. DNA for the CDR3: TGTGCCAGCAGCGAAGGTACAGGGCCCAACTATGGCTACACCTTC. Translation gives CASSEGTGPNYGYTF.

The chain joins TRBV11-3 to TRBJ2-1; the D call may be TRBD1 or TRBD2 (5 bases each). The germline gives CDR1 SGHNT, CDR2 YENEEA. The V and J ends lost 3 bases and 10 bases respectively, with 10 bases between them. The CDR3 contains 12 residues. The CDR3 sequence is CASSLRGYEQFF. The CDR3 DNA reads as TGTGCCAGCAGCTTGAGGGGATACGAGCAGTTCTTC.

The rearrangement links TRBV6-1 to TRBJ2-7, with D possibly being TRBD1 (6 bases). Trimming stripped 8 bases from V and 0 bases from J, with 11 bases between. The CDR3 extends over 13 amino acids. Germline lookup yields CDR1 MNHNS and CDR2 SASEGT. The CDR3 reads CASVRDISYEQYF. The CDR3 coding sequence is TGTGCCAGCGTCCGGGACATCTCCTACGAGCAGTACTTC.

The chain carries TRBV20-1 and TRBJ1-3; D gene unclear. The CDR3 length is 13 residues. V lost 5 bases, J lost 1 base, and 9 bases lay in between. Germline-derived CDR1 and CDR2 are DFQATT and SNEGSKA (reference sequence). As DNA, the CDR3 is TGCAGTGCTTACCCCGTTTCTGGAAACACCATATATTTT. Translated, it gives CSAYPVSGNTIYF.

The gene calls are TRBV5-1 and TRBJ2-7; 11 bases fit TRBD2. Per the germline V gene, CDR1 is SGHRS and CDR2 is YFSETQ. The CDR3 is 16 amino acids. Losses at the gene ends were 1 base for V and 1 base for J; bases not matched to a gene: 4. The CDR3 is CASSLFSGGASYEQYF. The CDR3 bases are TGCGCCAGCAGCTTGTTTAGCGGGGGGGCGTCCTACGAGCAGTACTTC.

This chain connects TRBV5-1 to TRBJ2-5, with 10 bases that match TRBD2. Trimming took 3 bases from V and 4 from J; bases not matched to a gene: 3. The germline V gene has CDR1 SGHRS and CDR2 YFSETQ. The CDR3 loop spans 14 amino acids. The DNA of the CDR3 is TGCGCCAGCAGCTCAGCGGGGGGGCTAGAGACCCAGTACTTC. This codes for CASSSAGGLETQYF.

This clonotype was seen more than once but under ten times. The chain carries TRBV20-1 and TRBJ2-7; TRBD2 might be the D (5 bases). Germline CDR1 reads DFQATT; CDR2 reads SNEGSKA (reference sequence). This CDR3 spans 15 amino acids. Trimming took off 5 bases at V and 0 bases at J, with 17 bases between the two ends. The CDR3 coding sequence is TGCAGTGCTCCCACCCCGGGGATCCTCTCCTACGAGCAGTACTTC. It yields the protein CSAPTPGILSYEQYF.

The chain couples TRBV6-1 to TRBJ2-3, with TRBD1 matching 9 bases. Trimming removed 5 bases from V and 2 bases from J; junction bases left unmatched: 2. This CDR3 comprises 14 residues. The germline gives CDR1 MNHNS, CDR2 SASEGT. CDR3 sequence: CASSRDRVTDTQYF. CDR3 nucleotide sequence: TGTGCCAGCAGTCGGGACAGGGTCACAGATACGCAGTATTTT.

This chain links TRBV4-1 with TRBJ1-5; unclear D gene. This CDR3 has 17 residues. Trimming took 4 bases from V and 0 from J, leaving 16 bases between them. Germline V gene lookup returns CDR1 MGHRA and CDR2 YSYEKL. The CDR3 nucleotides are TGCGCCAGCAGCCCAGCACCGGGCGGAGATAGCAATCAGCCCCAGCATTTT. Translating gives CASSPAPGGDSNQPQHF.